This T cell receptor beta chain was captured in a study of technical replicates of blood from several donors. This table comes from immunoSEQ multiplex PCR, and its TCRdb copy is limited to in-frame clones, with some not included. Seen here are about 90,000 clones, around 94% observed once, and the top ten hold more than 0.2%. The CDR3 spans 11 residues. Trimming removed 8 bases at V and 4 bases at J, with 9 bases between. Germline values: CDR1 MNHNS, CDR2 SASEGT. V usage is TRBV6-1 and J usage is TRBJ2-7; D might be TRBD2 (5 bases). The TCR comes from a human donor in good health. Sequencing was carried out using T cells isolated from PBMCs. The chain's CDR3 is CASARGYEQYF. CDR3 bases: TGTGCCAGCGCGAGAGGGTACGAGCAGTACTTC.